The clone carrying this TCR beta chain was observed a handful of times. The data are from a study of patients and donors after allogeneic stem cell transplantation. TCRdb called the RT-PCR reads again in MiXCR, with one record for every CDR3 protein. The sample consists of more than 850,000 distinct CDR3 sequences, approximately 18% of them appearing once. V was clipped by 0 bases and J by 3 bases; unmatched bases: 6. The germline CDR1 and CDR2 sequences are SGHTA and FQGNSA. The CDR3 has 17 amino acids. This chain links TRBV7-2 with TRBJ2-7; 12 bases are a match to TRBD2. The source material was blood, either unsorted or a sorted T cell fraction (not recorded which). The source is a human donor who was either an allogeneic HSCT recipient or a stem cell or donor lymphocyte infusion donor (not recorded which). It is not recorded whose cells these are; they may come from a transplant donor. The CDR3 sequence: CASSLARLTSGSYEQYF. The CDR3, as DNA: TGTGCCAGCAGCTTAGCCCGTTTGACTAGCGGGAGCTACGAGCAGTACTTC.